This T cell receptor (beta chain) was identified in a study of control samples from healthy donors and cancer patients. Measured with immunoSEQ multiplex PCR; TCRdb has only the in-frame clones, and not every one. The repertoire consists of under 85,000 clones, with approximately 94% occurring once and the leading ten covering 1.3%. The length of the CDR3 is 16 residues. CDR1 SGHTA and CDR2 FQGNSA come from the germline V gene. V lost 0 bases to trimming and J lost 4 bases, with 12 bases between them. The specimen sequenced was PBMCs. The rearrangement joins TRBV7-2 to TRBJ1-4; TRBD1 might be the D (5 bases). The source is a woman aged 40 to 50 with lung cancer. DNA for the CDR3: TGTGCCAGCAGCTTAGCAGGGACGGGTCTTAATGAAAAACTGTTTTTT. This sequence encodes CASSLAGTGLNEKLFF.